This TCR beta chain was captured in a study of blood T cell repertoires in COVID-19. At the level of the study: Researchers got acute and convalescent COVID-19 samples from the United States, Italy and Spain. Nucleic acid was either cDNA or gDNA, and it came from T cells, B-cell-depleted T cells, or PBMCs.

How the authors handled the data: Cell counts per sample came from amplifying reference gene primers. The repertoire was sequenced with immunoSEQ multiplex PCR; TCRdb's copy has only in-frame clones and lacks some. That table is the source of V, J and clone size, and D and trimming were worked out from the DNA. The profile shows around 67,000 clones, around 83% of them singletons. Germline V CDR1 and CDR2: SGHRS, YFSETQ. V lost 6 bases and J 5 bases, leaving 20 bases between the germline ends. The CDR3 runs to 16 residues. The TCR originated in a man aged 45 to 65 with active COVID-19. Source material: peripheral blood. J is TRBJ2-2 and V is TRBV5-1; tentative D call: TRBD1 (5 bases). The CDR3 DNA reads TGCGCCAGCACCACAACGGCCAGGGCAAGAACCGGGGAGCTGTTTTTT. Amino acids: CASTTTARARTGELFF.